Presented here are 28 T cell receptor beta chains from one specimen sequenced in a study of T cells in Graves' hyperthyroidism and ophthalmopathy. RNA transcripts were the template for amplifying TCR beta CDR3 regions. With the HTBI primer set, the TCR CDR3 went through a first round of RT-PCR. TCRdb used MiXCR to reprocess the multiplex PCR reads, holding one entry per CDR3 protein. The table includes some 570,000 distinct CDR3 sequences, approximately 15% detected once. Sequenced sample: blood. Receptor source: a woman aged 18-30 years with Graves' ophthalmopathy.

This clonotype has a count of ten or more. V and J are TRBV12-3 or TRBV12-4 and TRBJ1-2, with D possibly TRBD1 on 6 matching bases. V lost 5 bases, J lost 1 base, and 14 bases lay in between. The CDR3 runs to 15 residues. CDR3 protein: CASSRTADHNYGYTF. In nucleotides, the CDR3 is TGTGCCAGCAGTCGGACAGCGGATCATAACTATGGCTACACCTTC.

The chain uses TRBV27 and TRBJ2-2; unclear D gene. The CDR3 runs to 14 residues. In germline, CDR1 is MNHEY, CDR2 SMNVEV (reference sequence). V lost 8 bases and J lost 5, with 15 bases in between. CDR3 DNA sequence: TGTGCCAGCTCTTCCCCTCCCGGGACCGGGGAGCTGTTTTTT. This gives the protein CASSSPPGTGELFF.

Many counts were recorded for this clonotype. The rearrangement links TRBV11-2 to TRBJ2-1; D might be TRBD2 (7 bases). Germline CDR1 SGHAT, CDR2 FQNNGV. The V and J ends lost 2 bases and 8 bases respectively, with 22 bases between them. CDR3 size: 17 residues. CDR3 region: CASSLSGRARRGYEQFF. CDR3 nucleotides: TGTGCCAGCAGCTTAAGTGGGAGGGCCCGGAGGGGGTATGAGCAGTTCTTC.

Comment on this clonotype: It may be a read error: a sequence one base away is much more abundant. V gene TRBV7-2 combines with J gene TRBJ1-1, with D uncertain. Germline V CDR1 and CDR2: SGHTA, FQGNSA. The CDR3 spans 14 residues. CDR3 in amino acids: CASSLGREFTEASF. CDR3 coding DNA: TGTGCCAGCAGCTTAGGGAGGGAATTCACTGAAGCTTCCTTT.

The table lists this clonotype with many counts. The chain joins TRBV12-3 or TRBV12-4 to TRBJ1-5, with a tentative D call TRBD1 (5 bases). V was cut by 1 base and J by 0 bases, with 16 bases left in between. This CDR3 spans 18 amino acids. The CDR3 loop reads CASSLDGAWRYSNQPQHF. The DNA for the CDR3 is TGTGCCAGCAGTTTAGACGGGGCCTGGAGGTATAGCAATCAGCCCCAGCATTTT.

The chain links TRBV7-9 to TRBJ1-4; no reliable D call. Trimming cost V 11 bases and J 8 bases, with 15 bases left between them. The germline V gene encodes CDR1 SEHNR and CDR2 FQNEAQ (reference sequence). The CDR3 has 12 residues. CDR3 sequence: CAGRLPGEKLFF. The CDR3 DNA reads as TGTGCCGGAAGATTGCCAGGAGAAAAACTGTTTTTT.

The chain is built from TRBV20-1 and TRBJ1-2, with 7 bases identical to TRBD1. The CDR3 loop spans 15 amino acids. Germline CDR1 and CDR2: DFQATT and SNEGSKA (reference sequence). V gave up 0 bases and J gave up 8 bases; unmatched junction bases: 12. The CDR3 nucleotides are TGCAGTGCTAGAGATCTAAAGGGACAGCCCTTGGGCTACACCTTC. Amino acid sequence: CSARDLKGQPLGYTF.

This clonotype has a count of ten or more. The chain employs TRBV27 and TRBJ2-7; TRBD2 matches at 7 bases. CDR3 size: 11 residues. V was clipped by 5 bases and J by 7 bases; unmatched bases: 2. Germline CDR1 MNHEY, CDR2 SMNVEV (reference sequence). The CDR3 DNA sequence: TGTGCCAGCAGTATCGGGGGGGAGCAGTACTTC. Its translation is CASSIGGEQYF.

The chain has TRBV20-1 and TRBJ2-3; 8 bases are a match to TRBD2. V dropped 0 bases and J dropped 0; count of bases not matched to a gene: 5. The CDR3 has 16 residues. Per the germline V gene, CDR1 is DFQATT and CDR2 is SNEGSKA (reference sequence). The CDR3 DNA is TGCAGTGCTAGAGATCTGGCTAGCGGGAGCACAGATACGCAGTATTTT. Residues: CSARDLASGSTDTQYF.

This clonotype was counted ten times or more. The chain recombines TRBV10-3 with TRBJ2-7; 10 bases are a match to TRBD2. V lost 3 bases to trimming and J lost 5 bases; unmatched junction nucleotides: 1. Germline V gene data show CDR1 as ENHRY and CDR2 as SYGVKD. CDR3 size: 13 residues. CDR3 region: CAISDGTSDEQYF. In DNA, the CDR3 is TGTGCCATCAGTGATGGGACTAGCGACGAGCAGTACTTC.

This clonotype was counted ten times or more. The chain employs TRBV28 and TRBJ1-2, with a weak D call TRBD1 (6 bases). CDR3 length equals 15 residues. V lost 5 bases to trimming and J lost 6 bases, with 19 bases between them. CDR1 is MDHEN and CDR2 is SYDVKM in the germline V gene. Here the CDR3 reads CASSAQTGSIDGYTF. CDR3 DNA: TGTGCCAGCAGTGCACAAACAGGGTCTATTGATGGCTACACCTTC.

This clonotype was counted between two and nine times. The chain is built from TRBV20-1 and TRBJ2-1; TRBD2 matches 13 bases. CDR3 length equals 17 residues. V shed 6 bases, J shed 4 bases, and the junction held 12 bases outside the gene matches. The germline V gene encodes CDR1 DFQATT and CDR2 SNEGSKA (reference sequence). CDR3 sequence: CSAPGLAGRGGYNEQFF. CDR3 DNA: TGCAGTGCCCCGGGACTAGCGGGACGGGGGGGATACAATGAGCAGTTCTTC.

The chain employs TRBV30 and TRBJ2-7; the D gene could be TRBD1 or TRBD2 (7 bases each). The CDR3 consists of 14 residues. V lost 3 bases and J lost 4, with 16 bases in between. The germline gives CDR1 GTSNPN, CDR2 SVGIG (reference sequence). CDR3 amino acids: CAWRGGDRVYEQYF. The CDR3 region has the DNA TGTGCCTGGAGGGGGGGGGACAGAGTGTACGAGCAGTACTTC.

This clonotype has a handful of counts. The rearrangement uses TRBV6-1 and TRBJ2-3, with D possibly matching TRBD2 (6 bases). Between the trimmed V and J ends, which lost 6 bases and 2 bases, there was a span of 12 bases. CDR3 length: 14 amino acids. CDR1 MNHNS and CDR2 SASEGT come from the germline V gene. CDR3 nucleotides: TGTGCCAGCAGGACGGGAGTGGTCACAGATACGCAGTATTTT. This codes for CASRTGVVTDTQYF.

This clonotype was seen ten or more times. This chain connects TRBV6-6 to TRBJ1-1; no clear D gene. Germline CDR1 reads MNHNY; CDR2 reads SVGAGI (reference sequence). V was shortened by 0 bases and J by 0 bases, with 8 bases between the two germline ends. This CDR3 comprises 15 residues. CDR3 amino acids: CASSYSTGMNTEAFF. CDR3 DNA sequence: TGTGCCAGCAGTTACTCCACGGGTATGAACACTGAAGCTTTCTTT.

This clonotype was counted at least ten times. The chain joins TRBV12-3 or TRBV12-4 to TRBJ2-2; D remains unclear. The V end lost 2 bases, the J end lost 7 bases, and 2 bases lay between the germline ends. CDR3 length equals 11 residues. The CDR3 sequence: CASSLYGELFF. The CDR3 DNA follows: TGTGCCAGCAGTTTATACGGGGAGCTGTTTTTT.

This sequence joins TRBV27 and TRBJ1-2; 9 bases align to TRBD1. This CDR3 comprises 14 residues. Per the germline V gene, CDR1 is MNHEY and CDR2 is SMNVEV (reference sequence). V shed 4 bases and J 5 bases; nucleotides not matched to a gene: 5. CDR3 sequence: CASSSDRGWYGYTF. The CDR3 nucleotides read TGTGCCAGCAGTTCAGACAGGGGGTGGTATGGCTACACCTTC.

This clonotype showed up many times. The chain recombines TRBV5-1 with TRBJ1-2, with TRBD1 matching over 7 bases. This CDR3 spans 16 amino acids. Germline CDR1 is SGHRS and CDR2 is YFSETQ. The trim removed 1 base at V and 5 bases at J, leaving 11 bases unmatched. DNA of the CDR3: TGCGCCAGCAGCTTGTATCGGCAGGGGGAGGGGTATGGCTACACCTTC. Protein product: CASSLYRQGEGYGYTF. Full variable domain (rest looked up from reference TRBV5-1 and TRBJ1-2): KAGVTQTPRYLIKTRGQQVTLSCSPISGHRSVSWYQQTPGQGLQFLFEYFSETQRNKGNFPGRFSGRQFSNSRSEMNVSTLELGDSALYLCASSLYRQGEGYGYTFGSGTRLTVV.

This clonotype has ten or more counts. CDR3 amino acids: CAISEAAVPGETQYF. The CDR3 DNA follows: TGTGCCATCAGTGAGGCGGCCGTACCCGGAGAGACCCAGTACTTC. The chain links TRBV10-3 to TRBJ2-5; D is ambiguous. Germline V gene lookup returns CDR1 ENHRY and CDR2 SYGVKD. V lost 2 bases to trimming and J lost 4 bases, with 14 bases between them. CDR3 length equals 15 residues.

This clonotype appeared many times. V gene TRBV30 combines with J gene TRBJ2-1, with 10 bases aligning to TRBD2. Per the germline V gene, CDR1 is GTSNPN and CDR2 is SVGIG (reference sequence). Trimming removed 2 bases from V and 2 bases from J; junction bases left unmatched: 3. This CDR3 contains 15 residues. The CDR3 DNA is TGTGCCTGGAGTTTAGCGGGAGGCCCCTACAATGAGCAGTTCTTC. Translation: CAWSLAGGPYNEQFF.

This clonotype occurred many times. The chain has TRBV7-6 and TRBJ2-1; no clear D. The V gene lost 1 base and the J gene lost 3 bases, with 7 bases spanning the gap. The CDR3 is made up of 14 amino acids. Germline V gives CDR1 SGHVS, CDR2 FNYEAQ. The CDR3 protein is CASSLVLGYNEQFF. CDR3 in DNA: TGTGCCAGCAGCTTAGTCCTAGGCTACAATGAGCAGTTCTTC.

CDR3 residues: CASSFQPDSPYNEQFF. In DNA form, the CDR3 reads TGTGCCAGTAGTTTCCAACCGGACTCCCCTTACAATGAGCAGTTCTTC. V gene TRBV19 combines with J gene TRBJ2-1; possible D gene TRBD2, 5 bases. Germline CDR1 LNHDA, CDR2 SQIVND (reference sequence). This CDR3 has 16 residues. V dropped 5 bases and J dropped 4 bases, with 18 bases sitting between them.

This clonotype was found many times. The chain couples TRBV11-3 to TRBJ2-1; the D call may be TRBD1 or TRBD2 (5 bases each). Germline V CDR1 and CDR2: SGHNT, YENEEA. Between the trimmed V and J ends, which lost 4 bases and 0 bases, there was a span of 10 bases. CDR3 size: 15 residues. As DNA, the CDR3 is TGTGCCAGCAGCTCCCGGGACGTCTCCTACAATGAGCAGTTCTTC. It codes for CASSSRDVSYNEQFF.

V is TRBV7-2 and J is TRBJ2-7, with 14 nucleotides matching TRBD2. The CDR3 covers 20 residues. Germline loops: CDR1 SGHTA, CDR2 FQGNSA. The ends lost 3 bases at V and 8 bases at J; junction bases unmatched: 21. CDR3: CASSFPIGLAGGRDYGKQYF. In nucleotides, the CDR3 is TGTGCCAGCAGCTTCCCCATTGGACTAGCGGGAGGACGAGACTACGGGAAGCAGTACTTC.

The rearrangement joins TRBV29-1 to TRBJ2-1; 11 bases agree with TRBD2. This CDR3 is built from 14 residues. The V segment lost 6 bases and the J segment 5 bases; nucleotides outside the gene matches: 6. Germline CDR1 is SQVTM and CDR2 is ANQGSEA. In nucleotides, the CDR3 is TGCAGCGTGGTGGGACTAGCGGACCACAATGAGCAGTTCTTC. Amino acid sequence: CSVVGLADHNEQFF.

In this sample, this clonotype turned up many times. The chain recombines TRBV10-3 with TRBJ1-1; D gene ambiguous. Trimming pared 6 bases from V and 4 bases from J, leaving 9 bases between. CDR3 length: 12 amino acids. Germline V CDR1 and CDR2: ENHRY, SYGVKD. DNA of the CDR3: TGTGCCATCAGGAGTGGGAGCACTGAAGCTTTCTTT. Translating gives CAIRSGSTEAFF.

The chain joins TRBV9 to TRBJ2-1; D tentatively reads TRBD1 or TRBD2 (5 bases each). CDR1 SGDLS and CDR2 YYNGEE come from the germline V gene. The CDR3 totals 16 residues. Trimming cost V 0 bases and J 9 bases, with 19 bases left between them. CDR3 in amino acids: CASSVGQVDPRGEQFF. CDR3 nucleotides: TGTGCCAGCAGCGTAGGACAAGTAGACCCGAGGGGTGAGCAGTTCTTC. The variable domain in full, completed from reference TRBV9 and TRBJ2-1, reads DSGVTQTPKHLITATGQRVTLRCSPRSGDLSVYWYQQSLDQGLQFLIQYYNGEERAKGNILERFSAQQFPDLHSELNLSSLELGDSALYFCASSVGQVDPRGEQFFGPGTRLTVL.

This clonotype was detected only a few times. The chain couples TRBV20-1 to TRBJ1-4, with D perhaps matching TRBD1 (5 bases). In germline, CDR1 is DFQATT, CDR2 SNEGSKA (reference sequence). The CDR3 has 16 residues. V was trimmed by 1 base and J by 3 bases, leaving 15 bases between them. CDR3 protein: CSARGGTGTANEKLFF. The CDR3, as DNA: TGCAGTGCTAGAGGGGGGACCGGGACTGCTAATGAAAAACTGTTTTTT.